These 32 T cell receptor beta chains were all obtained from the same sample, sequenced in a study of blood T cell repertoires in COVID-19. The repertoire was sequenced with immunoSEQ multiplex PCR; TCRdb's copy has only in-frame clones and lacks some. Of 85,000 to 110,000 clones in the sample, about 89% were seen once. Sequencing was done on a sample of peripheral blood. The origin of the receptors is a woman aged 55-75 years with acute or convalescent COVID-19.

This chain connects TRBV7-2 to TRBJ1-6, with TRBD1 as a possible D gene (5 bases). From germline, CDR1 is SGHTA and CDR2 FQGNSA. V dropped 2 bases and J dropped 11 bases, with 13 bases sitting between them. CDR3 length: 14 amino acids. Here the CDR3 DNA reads TGTGCCAGCAGCTTAAAGGTCAGGGAACCACCCCTCCACTTT. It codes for CASSLKVREPPLHF.

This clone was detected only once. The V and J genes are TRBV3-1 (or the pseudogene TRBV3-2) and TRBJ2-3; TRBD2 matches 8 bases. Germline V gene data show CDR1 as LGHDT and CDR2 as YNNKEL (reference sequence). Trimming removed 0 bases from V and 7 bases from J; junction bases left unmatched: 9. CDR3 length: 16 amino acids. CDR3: CASSQEPSGRTNTQYF. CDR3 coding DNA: TGTGCCAGCAGCCAAGAGCCCAGCGGGAGAACGAATACGCAGTATTTT.

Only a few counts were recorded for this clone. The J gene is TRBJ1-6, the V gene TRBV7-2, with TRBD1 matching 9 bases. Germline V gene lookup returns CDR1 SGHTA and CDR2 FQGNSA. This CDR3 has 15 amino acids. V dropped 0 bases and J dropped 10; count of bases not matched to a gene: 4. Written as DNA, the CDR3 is TGTGCCAGCAGCTTAGCAACAGGGGGCCAATCACCCCTCCACTTT. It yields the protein CASSLATGGQSPLHF.

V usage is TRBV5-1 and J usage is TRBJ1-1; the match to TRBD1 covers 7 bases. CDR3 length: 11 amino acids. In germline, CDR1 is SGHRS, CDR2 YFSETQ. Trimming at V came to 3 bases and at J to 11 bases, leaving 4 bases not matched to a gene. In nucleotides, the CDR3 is TGCGCCAGCAGCTCTGACAGGGTTGCTTTCTTT. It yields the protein CASSSDRVAFF.

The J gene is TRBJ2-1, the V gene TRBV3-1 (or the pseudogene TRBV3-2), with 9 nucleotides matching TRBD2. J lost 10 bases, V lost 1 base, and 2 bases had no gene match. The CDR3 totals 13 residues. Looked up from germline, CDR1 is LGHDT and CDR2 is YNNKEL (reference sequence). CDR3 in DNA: TGTGCCAGCAGCCAAGTGCTAGCGGGAGAGCAGTTCTTC. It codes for CASSQVLAGEQFF.

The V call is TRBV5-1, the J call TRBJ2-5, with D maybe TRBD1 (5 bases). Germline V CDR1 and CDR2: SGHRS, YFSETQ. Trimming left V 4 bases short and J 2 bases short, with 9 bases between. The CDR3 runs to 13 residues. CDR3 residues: CASSPDIQETQYF. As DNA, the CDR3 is TGCGCCAGCAGCCCGGACATTCAAGAGACCCAGTACTTC.

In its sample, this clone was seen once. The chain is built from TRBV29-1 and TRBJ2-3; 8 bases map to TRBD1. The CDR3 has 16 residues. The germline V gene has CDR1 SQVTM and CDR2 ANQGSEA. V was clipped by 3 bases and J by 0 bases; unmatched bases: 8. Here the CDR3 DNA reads TGCAGCGTTGACGCGATCCGGGACAGGAGCACAGATACGCAGTATTTT. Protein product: CSVDAIRDRSTDTQYF.

The CDR3 DNA sequence: TGTGCCAGCAGCTCAGGGACAGGGCGCTTACCCTATGGCTACACCTTC. It yields the protein CASSSGTGRLPYGYTF. The chain uses TRBV2 and TRBJ1-2; TRBD1 agrees at 9 bases. From germline, CDR1 is SNHLY and CDR2 FYNNEI. V lost 6 bases and J lost 4; bases outside the gene matches: 12. The CDR3 consists of 16 residues.

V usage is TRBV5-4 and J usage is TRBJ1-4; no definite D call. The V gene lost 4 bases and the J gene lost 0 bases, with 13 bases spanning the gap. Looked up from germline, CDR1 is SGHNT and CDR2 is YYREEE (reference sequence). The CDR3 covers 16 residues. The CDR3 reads CASSDSNPATNEKLFF. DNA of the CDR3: TGTGCCAGCAGCGACTCTAACCCCGCAACTAATGAAAAACTGTTTTTT. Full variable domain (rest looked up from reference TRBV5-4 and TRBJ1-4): ETGVTQSPTHLIKTRGQQVTLRCSSQSGHNTVSWYQQALGQGPQFIFQYYREEENGRGNFPPRFSGLQFPNYSSELNVNALELDDSALYLCASSDSNPATNEKLFFGSGTQLSVL.

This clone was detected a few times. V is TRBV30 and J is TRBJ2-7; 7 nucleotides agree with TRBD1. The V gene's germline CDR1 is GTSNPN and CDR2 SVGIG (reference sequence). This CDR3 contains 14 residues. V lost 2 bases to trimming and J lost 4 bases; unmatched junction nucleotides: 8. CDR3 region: CAWSPYSGGYEQYF. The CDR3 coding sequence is TGTGCCTGGAGTCCATACTCAGGGGGATACGAGCAGTACTTC.

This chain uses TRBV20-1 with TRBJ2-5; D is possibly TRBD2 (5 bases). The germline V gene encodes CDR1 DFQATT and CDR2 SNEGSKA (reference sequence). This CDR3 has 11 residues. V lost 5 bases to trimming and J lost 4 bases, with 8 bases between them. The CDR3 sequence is CSALALETQYF. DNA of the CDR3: TGCAGTGCTTTAGCGCTAGAGACCCAGTACTTC.

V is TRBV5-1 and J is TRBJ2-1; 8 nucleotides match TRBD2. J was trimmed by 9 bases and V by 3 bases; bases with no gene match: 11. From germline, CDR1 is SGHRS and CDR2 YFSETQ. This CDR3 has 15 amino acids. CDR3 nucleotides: TGCGCCAGCAGCTCGACCGGGACTAGTCCCCCTGAGCAGTTCTTC. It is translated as CASSSTGTSPPEQFF.

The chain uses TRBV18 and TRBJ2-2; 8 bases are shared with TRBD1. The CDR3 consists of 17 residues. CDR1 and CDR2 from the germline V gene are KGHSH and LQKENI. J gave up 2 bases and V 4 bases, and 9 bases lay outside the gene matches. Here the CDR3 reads CASSHITDRANTGELFF. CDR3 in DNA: TGTGCCAGCTCACACATAACGGACAGGGCAAACACCGGGGAGCTGTTTTTT.

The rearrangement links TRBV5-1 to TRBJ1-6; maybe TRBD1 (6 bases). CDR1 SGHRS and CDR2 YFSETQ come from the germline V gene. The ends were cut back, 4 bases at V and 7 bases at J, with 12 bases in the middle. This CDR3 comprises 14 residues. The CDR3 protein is CASSNGGENSPLHF. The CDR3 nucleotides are TGCGCCAGCAGCAATGGGGGCGAAAATTCACCCCTCCACTTT.

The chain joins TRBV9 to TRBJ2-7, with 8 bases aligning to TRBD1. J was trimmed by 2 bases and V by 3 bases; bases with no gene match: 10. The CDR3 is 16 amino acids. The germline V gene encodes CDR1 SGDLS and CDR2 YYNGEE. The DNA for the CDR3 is TGTGCCAGCAGCGAGGGCTCGACAGGGGCGACCTACGAGCAGTACTTC. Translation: CASSEGSTGATYEQYF. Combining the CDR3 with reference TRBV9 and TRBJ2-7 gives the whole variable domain DSGVTQTPKHLITATGQRVTLRCSPRSGDLSVYWYQQSLDQGLQFLIQYYNGEERAKGNILERFSAQQFPDLHSELNLSSLELGDSALYFCASSEGSTGATYEQYFGPGTRLTVT.

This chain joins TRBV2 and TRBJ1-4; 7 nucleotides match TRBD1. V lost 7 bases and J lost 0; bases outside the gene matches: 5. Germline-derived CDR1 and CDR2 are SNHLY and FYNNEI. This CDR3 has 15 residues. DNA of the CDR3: TGTGCCAGCATCTTGGACAGGACAACTAATGAAAAACTGTTTTTT. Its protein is CASILDRTTNEKLFF.

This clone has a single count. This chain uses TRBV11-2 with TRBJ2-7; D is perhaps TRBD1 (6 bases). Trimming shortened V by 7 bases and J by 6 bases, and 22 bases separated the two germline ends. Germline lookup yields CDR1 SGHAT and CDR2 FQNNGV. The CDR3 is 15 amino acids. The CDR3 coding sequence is TGTGCCAGCACCTTCGCCGGGACAACCTACTCCGAGCAGTACTTC. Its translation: CASTFAGTTYSEQYF.

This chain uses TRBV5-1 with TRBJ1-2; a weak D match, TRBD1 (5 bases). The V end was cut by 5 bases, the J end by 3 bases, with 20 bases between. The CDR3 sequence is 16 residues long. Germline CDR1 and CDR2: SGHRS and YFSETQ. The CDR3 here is CASRGGAGPSDYGYTF. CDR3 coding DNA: TGCGCCAGCAGGGGTGGGGCCGGGCCTTCTGACTATGGCTACACCTTC.

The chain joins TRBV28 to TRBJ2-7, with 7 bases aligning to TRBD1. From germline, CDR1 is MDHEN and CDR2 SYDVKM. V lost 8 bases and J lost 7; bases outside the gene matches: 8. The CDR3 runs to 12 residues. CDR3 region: CASRLTGREQYF. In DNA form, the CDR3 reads TGTGCCAGCCGGTTGACAGGGCGAGAGCAGTACTTC.

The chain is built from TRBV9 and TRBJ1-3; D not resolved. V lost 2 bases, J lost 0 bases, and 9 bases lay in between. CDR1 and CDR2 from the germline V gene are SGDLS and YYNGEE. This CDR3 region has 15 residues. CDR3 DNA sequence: TGTGCCAGCAGCGTCCAGGATGTCTCTGGAAACACCATATATTTT. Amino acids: CASSVQDVSGNTIYF.

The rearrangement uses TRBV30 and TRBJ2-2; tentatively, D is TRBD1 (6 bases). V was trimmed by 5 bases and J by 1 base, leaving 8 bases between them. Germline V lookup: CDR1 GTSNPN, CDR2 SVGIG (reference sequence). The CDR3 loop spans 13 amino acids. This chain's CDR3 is CAWSGVNTGELFF. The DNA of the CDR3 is TGTGCCTGGTCAGGGGTGAACACCGGGGAGCTGTTTTTT.

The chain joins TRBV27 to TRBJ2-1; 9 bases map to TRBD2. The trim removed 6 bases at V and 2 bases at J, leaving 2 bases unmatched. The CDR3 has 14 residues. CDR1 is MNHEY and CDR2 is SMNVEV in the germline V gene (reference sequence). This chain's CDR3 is CASRLAGTYNEQFF. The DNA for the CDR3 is TGTGCCAGCAGGCTAGCGGGGACCTACAATGAGCAGTTCTTC.

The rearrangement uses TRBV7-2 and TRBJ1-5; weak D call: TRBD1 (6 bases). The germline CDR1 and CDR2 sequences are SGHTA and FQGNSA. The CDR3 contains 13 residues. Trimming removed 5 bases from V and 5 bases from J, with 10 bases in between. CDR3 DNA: TGTGCCAGCAGCCCAGGGGCGGATCAGCCCCAGCATTTT. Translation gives CASSPGADQPQHF.

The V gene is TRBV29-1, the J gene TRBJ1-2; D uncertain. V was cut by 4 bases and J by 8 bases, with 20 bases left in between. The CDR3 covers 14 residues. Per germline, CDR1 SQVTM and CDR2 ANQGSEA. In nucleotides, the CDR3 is TGCAGCGTTGTAAGTTTTAGCAGTGGCGCGGGCTACACCTTC. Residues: CSVVSFSSGAGYTF.

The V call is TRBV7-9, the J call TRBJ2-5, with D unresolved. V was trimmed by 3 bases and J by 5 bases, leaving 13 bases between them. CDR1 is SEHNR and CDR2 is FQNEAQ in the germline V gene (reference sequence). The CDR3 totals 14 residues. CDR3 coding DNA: TGTGCCAGCAGCTTCCTAGAGGTGTTGGAGACCCAGTACTTC. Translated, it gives CASSFLEVLETQYF.

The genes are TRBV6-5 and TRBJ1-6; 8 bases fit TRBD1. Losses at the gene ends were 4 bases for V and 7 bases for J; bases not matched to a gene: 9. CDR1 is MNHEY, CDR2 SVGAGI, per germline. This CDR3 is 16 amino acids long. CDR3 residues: CASSWITGGPNSPLHF. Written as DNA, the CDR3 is TGTGCCAGCAGTTGGATAACAGGGGGACCCAATTCACCCCTCCACTTT.

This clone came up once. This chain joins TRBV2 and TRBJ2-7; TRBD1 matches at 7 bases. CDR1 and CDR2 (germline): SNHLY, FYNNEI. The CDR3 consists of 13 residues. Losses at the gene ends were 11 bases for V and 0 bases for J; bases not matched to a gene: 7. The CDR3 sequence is CAGDSESSYEQYF. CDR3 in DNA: TGTGCCGGGGACAGCGAGAGCTCCTACGAGCAGTACTTC.

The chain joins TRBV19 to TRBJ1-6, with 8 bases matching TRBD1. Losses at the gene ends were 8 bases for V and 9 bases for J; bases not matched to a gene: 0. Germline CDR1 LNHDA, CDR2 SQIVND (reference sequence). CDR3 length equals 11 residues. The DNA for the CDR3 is TGTGCCAGTGGGACAGGTTCACCCCTCCACTTT. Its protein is CASGTGSPLHF.

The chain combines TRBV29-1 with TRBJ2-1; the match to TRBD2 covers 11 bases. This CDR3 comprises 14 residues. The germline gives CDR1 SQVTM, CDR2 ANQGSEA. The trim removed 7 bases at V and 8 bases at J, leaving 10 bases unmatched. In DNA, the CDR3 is TGCAGCGCCTCGACTAGCGGGATTGGGGATGAGCAGTTCTTC. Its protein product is CSASTSGIGDEQFF.

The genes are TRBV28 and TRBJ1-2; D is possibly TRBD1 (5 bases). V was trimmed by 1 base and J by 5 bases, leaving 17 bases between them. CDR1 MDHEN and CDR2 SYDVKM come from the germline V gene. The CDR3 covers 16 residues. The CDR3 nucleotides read TGTGCCAGCAGTTTATTGGGCGTGGATGACAGTTATGGCTACACCTTC. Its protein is CASSLLGVDDSYGYTF.

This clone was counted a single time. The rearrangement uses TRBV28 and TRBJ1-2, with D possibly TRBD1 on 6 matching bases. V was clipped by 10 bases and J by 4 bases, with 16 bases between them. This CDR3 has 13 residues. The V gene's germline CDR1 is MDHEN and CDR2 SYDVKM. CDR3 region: CATRLGQSYGYTF. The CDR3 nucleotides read TGTGCCACCAGACTAGGACAGAGCTATGGCTACACCTTC.

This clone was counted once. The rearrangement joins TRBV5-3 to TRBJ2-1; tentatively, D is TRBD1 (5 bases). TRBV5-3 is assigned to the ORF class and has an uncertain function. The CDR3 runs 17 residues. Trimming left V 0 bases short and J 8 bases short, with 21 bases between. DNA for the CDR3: TGTGCCAGAAGCTTGGAATTATTCAGGGTGATAGGGCATGAGCAGTTCTTC. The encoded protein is CARSLELFRVIGHEQFF.